This TCR beta chain stems from a study of blood T cell repertoires in COVID-19 (dated by TCRdb to about 2020). Regarding the study in general: Collaborator samples came from the United States, Italy and Spain and covered acute and convalescent phases of COVID-19. The material from the prospective study consisted of cDNA or gDNA derived from T cells, B-cell-depleted T cells, or PBMCs. Subjects who had been exposed to COVID-19, were actively infected with it, or had recovered from it provided the deeply sampled blood TCRbeta repertoires that made up the dataset. The repertoires were released in a freely available public database meant as a resource for research on the immune response to SARS-CoV-2. The samples were drawn from the first 160 participants of the ongoing ImmuneRACE study and from 1,254 subjects provided by 6 global collaborators. Nearly every sample came with metadata listing a de-identified subject ID, COVID-19 status, age in years and sex. HLA class I and class II types, where available, came from metadata supplied by the sample provider rather than from assay-based typing. What the study reported, not specific to this receptor: How much clinical and demographic metadata was included differed by source and by participant, and the metadata was provided uncurated.

Collaborating institutions collected whole blood in K2EDTA tubes following their own protocols. For TCRbeta analysis, collaborator samples were shipped as frozen whole blood, as isolated PBMCs, or as DNA extracted from either sample type. After removal of 0 bases from V and 5 bases from J, the junction retains 8 bases not matched to a gene. CDR1 and CDR2, per the germline V gene (reference sequence), are LNHDA and SQIVND. The CDR3 runs 17 amino acids, cysteine and phenylalanine included. CDR3 DNA only is kept here, 51 bases in frame from base 1. This clone was seen a single time. What this receptor recognizes is not known. No much larger clonotype is one base removed from it; base qualities were not supplied. TCRbeta CDR3 regions were amplified from genomic DNA by means of the immunoSEQ Assay, a bias-controlled multiplex PCR. Turning to the authors' computational methods: Nucleated cell counts per sample were estimated from amplification of reference gene primers within the assay. To quantify the absolute abundance of each unique TCRbeta CDR3 rearrangement, sequence reads were collapsed and filtered. For each sample, productive Simpson clonality was calculated as the square root of Simpson's diversity index across productive rearrangements. The source is immuneACCESS, and TCRdb retained only in-frame sequences with V and J called. Part of the clones is not carried over; for the studies checked, unresolved V genes explain less than half of this, and the remainder is unexplained. V and J calls and clone size follow that table, whereas D and trimming were derived from the DNA. The sample table records 310,000 or so clones; more than 75% of these occur just once. Together, the top ten hold over 1% of the sample.

Recombination joined TRBV19 with TRBJ2-1; 9 of the junction bases match TRBD2. The receptor was derived from a man aged 70-80 years with acute or convalescent COVID-19. Sample: peripheral blood. The DNA sequence is TGTGCCAGTAGTATAGACAAACGAGCGGGGGGAAACAATGAGCAGTTCTTC. It specifies CASSIDKRAGGNNEQFF.